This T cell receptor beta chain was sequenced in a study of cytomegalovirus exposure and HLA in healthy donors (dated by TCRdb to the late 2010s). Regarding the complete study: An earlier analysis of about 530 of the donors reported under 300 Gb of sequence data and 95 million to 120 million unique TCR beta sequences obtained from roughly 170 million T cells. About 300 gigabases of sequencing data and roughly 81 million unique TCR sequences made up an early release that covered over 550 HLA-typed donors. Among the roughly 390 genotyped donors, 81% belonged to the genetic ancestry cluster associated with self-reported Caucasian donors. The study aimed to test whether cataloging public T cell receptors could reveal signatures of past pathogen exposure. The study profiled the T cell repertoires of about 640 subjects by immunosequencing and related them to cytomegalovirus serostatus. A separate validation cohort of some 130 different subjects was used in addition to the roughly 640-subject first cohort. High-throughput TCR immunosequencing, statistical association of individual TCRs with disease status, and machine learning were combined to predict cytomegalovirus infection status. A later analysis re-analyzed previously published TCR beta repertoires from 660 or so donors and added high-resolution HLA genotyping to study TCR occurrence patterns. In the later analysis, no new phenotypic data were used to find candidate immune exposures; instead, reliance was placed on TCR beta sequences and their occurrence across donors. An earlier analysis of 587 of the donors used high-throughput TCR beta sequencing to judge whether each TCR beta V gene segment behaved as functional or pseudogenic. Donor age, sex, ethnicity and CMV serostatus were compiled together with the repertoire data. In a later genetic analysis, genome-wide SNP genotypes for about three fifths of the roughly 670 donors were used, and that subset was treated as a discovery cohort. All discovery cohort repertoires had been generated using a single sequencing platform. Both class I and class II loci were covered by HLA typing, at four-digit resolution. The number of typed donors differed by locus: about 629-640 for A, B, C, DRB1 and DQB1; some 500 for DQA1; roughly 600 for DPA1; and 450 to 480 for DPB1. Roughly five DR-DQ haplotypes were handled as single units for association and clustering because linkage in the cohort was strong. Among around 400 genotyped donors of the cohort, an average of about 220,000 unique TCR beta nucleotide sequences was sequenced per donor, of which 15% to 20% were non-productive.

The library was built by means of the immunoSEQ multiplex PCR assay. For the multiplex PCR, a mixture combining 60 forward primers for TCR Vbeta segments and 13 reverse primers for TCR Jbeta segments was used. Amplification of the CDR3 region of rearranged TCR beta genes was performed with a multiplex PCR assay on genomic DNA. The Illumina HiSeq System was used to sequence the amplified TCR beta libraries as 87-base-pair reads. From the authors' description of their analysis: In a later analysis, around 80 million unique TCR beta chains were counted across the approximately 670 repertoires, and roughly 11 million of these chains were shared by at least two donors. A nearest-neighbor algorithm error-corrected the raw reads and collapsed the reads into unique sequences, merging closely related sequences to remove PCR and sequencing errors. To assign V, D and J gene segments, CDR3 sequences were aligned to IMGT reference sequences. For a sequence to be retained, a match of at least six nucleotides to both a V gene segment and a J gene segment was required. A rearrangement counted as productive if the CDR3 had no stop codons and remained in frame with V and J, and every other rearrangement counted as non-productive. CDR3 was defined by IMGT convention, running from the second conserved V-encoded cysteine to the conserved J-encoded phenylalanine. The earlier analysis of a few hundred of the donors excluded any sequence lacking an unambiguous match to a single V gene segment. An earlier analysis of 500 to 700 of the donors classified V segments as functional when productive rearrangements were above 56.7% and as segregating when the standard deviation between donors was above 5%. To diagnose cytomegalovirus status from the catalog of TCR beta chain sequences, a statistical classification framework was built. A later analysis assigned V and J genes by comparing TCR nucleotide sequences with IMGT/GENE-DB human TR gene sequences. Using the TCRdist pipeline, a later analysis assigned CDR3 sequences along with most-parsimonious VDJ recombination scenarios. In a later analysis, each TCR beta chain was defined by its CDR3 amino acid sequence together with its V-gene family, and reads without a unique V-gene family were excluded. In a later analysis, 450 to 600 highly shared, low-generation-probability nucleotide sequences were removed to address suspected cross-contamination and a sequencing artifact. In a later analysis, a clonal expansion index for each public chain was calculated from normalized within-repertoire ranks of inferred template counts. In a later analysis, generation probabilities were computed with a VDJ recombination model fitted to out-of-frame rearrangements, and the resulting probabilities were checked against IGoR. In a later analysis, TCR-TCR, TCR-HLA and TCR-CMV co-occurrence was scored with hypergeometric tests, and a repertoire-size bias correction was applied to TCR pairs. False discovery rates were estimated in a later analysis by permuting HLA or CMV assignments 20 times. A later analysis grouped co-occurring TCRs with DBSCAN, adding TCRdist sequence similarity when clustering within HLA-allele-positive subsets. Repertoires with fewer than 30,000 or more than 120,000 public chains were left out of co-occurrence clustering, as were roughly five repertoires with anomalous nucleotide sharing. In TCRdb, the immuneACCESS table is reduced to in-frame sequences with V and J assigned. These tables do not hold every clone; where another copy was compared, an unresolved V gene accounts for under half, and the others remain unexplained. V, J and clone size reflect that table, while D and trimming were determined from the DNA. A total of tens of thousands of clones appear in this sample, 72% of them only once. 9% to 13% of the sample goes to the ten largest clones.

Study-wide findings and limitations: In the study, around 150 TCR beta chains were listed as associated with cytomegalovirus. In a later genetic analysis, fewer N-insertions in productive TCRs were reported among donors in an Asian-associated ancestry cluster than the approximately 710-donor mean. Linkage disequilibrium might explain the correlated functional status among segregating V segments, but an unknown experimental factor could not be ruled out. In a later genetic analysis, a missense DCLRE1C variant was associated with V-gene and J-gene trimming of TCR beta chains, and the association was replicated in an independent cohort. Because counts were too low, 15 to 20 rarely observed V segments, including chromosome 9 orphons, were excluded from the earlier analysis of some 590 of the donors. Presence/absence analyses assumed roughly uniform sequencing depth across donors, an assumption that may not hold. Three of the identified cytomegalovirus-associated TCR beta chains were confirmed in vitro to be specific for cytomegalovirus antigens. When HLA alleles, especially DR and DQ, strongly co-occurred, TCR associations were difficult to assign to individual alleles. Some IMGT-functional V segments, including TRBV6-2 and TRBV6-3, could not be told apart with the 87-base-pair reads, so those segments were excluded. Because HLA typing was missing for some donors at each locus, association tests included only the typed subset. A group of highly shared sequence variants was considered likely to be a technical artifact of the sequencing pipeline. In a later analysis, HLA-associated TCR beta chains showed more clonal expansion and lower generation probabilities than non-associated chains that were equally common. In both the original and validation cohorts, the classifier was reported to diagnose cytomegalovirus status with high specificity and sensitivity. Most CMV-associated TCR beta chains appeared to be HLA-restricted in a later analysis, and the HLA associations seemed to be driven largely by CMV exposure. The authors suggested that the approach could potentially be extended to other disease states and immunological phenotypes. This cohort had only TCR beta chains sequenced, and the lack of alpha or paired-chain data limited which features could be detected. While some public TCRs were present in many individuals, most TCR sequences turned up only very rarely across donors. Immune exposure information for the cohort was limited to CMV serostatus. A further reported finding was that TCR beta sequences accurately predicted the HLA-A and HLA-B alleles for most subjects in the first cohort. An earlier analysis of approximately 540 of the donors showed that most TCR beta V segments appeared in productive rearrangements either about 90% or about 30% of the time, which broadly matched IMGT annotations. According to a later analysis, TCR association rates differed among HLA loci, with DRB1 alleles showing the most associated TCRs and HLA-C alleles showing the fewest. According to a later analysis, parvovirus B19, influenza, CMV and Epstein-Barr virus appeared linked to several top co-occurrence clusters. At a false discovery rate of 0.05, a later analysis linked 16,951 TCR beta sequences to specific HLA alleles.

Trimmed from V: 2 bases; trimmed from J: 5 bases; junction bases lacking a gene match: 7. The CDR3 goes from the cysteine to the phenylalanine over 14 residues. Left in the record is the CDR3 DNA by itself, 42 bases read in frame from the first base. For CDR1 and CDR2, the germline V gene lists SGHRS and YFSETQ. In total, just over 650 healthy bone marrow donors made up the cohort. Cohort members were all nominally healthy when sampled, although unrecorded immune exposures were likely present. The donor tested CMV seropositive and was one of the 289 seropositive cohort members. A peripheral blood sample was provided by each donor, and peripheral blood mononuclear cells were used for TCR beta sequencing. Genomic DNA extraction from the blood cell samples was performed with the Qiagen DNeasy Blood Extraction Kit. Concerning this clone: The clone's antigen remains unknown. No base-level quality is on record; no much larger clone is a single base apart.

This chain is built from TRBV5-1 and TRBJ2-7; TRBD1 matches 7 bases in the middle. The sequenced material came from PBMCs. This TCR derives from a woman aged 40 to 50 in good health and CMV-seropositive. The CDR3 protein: CASSFLQGIHEQYF. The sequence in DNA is TGCGCCAGCAGCTTCCTACAGGGGATCCACGAGCAGTACTTC.